This TCR beta chain was captured by sequencing in a study of T-cell memory formation after mild COVID-19. Study as a whole: TCR clusters largely stayed donor specific. Study conclusions and caveats: CD8+ contracting clones occupied EMRA, while CD4+ ones occupied mainly CM and EM.

The germline V and J ends were trimmed by 3 bases and 0 bases, with 10 bases remaining between them. CDR1 and CDR2 (germline): SGDLS, YYNGEE. The CDR3 has 15 residues. Concerning this clonotype: The antigen is undetermined.

TCRdb re-called the 5' RACE reads through MiXCR, storing one row per CDR3 protein. Seen here are about 350,000 distinct CDR3 sequences, approximately 13% observed once, and the top ten hold around a fifth. The TCR sequence derives from a man between 18 and 29 years old who had mild COVID-19 (a few samples of this study predate the infection). Cell type and time point are not known. Sequences were obtained from PBMCs or a T cell subset sorted from them (not recorded which). The chain links TRBV9 to TRBJ1-5; D is possibly TRBD1 (6 bases). This chain's CDR3 is CASSAGANSNQPQHF. The CDR3 coding sequence is TGTGCCAGCAGCGCGGGGGCGAATAGCAATCAGCCCCAGCATTTT.